This is a list of T cell receptor beta chains from one sample in a study of blood T cell repertoires in COVID-19. The protocol was immunoSEQ multiplex PCR, while the TCRdb copy is restricted to in-frame clones and leaves out a portion. The sample includes around 70,000 clones, 81% of them seen just once. Sequencing was carried out using peripheral blood. Source of these receptors: a woman in her 70s with acute or convalescent COVID-19. Both conserved end residues are part of each CDR3. A D gene is named only where the DNA matches it firmly. Clone size is stated in some rows and not others, as once, few, many or a class when expanded.

clone size: NA
V gene: TRBV30
D gene: NA
J gene: TRBJ1-1
CDR3 DNA: TGTGCCTGGATGGGGGGTGGCACTGAAGCTTTCTTT
CDR3 protein: CAWMGGGTEAFF

clone size: NA
V gene: TRBV6-6
D gene: NA
J gene: TRBJ1-1
CDR3 DNA: TGTGCCAGCAGTCCGGGAGGGACGAGGAACACTGAAGCTTTCTTT
CDR3 protein: CASSPGGTRNTEAFF

clone size: once
V gene: TRBV27
D gene: NA
J gene: TRBJ2-1
CDR3 DNA: TGTGCCAGCAGTTTCCCCGGACTGGGGGAGCAGTTCTTC
CDR3 protein: CASSFPGLGEQFF

clone size: NA
V gene: TRBV7-3
D gene: NA
J gene: TRBJ2-5
CDR3 DNA: TGTGCCAGCAGCACGGCGACAGGAGAGACCCAGTACTTC
CDR3 protein: CASSTATGETQYF

clone size: NA
V gene: TRBV5-1
D gene: NA
J gene: TRBJ2-7
CDR3 DNA: TGCGCCAGCAGCTTGGAAACAGACCAATACGAGCAGTACTTC
CDR3 protein: CASSLETDQYEQYF

clone size: NA
V gene: TRBV27
D gene: NA
J gene: TRBJ1-2
CDR3 DNA: TGTGCCAGCAGTTTAGGCAGGGCTTATGGCTACACCTTC
CDR3 protein: CASSLGRAYGYTF

clone size: NA
V gene: TRBV5-1
D gene: NA
J gene: TRBJ2-1
CDR3 DNA: TGCGCCAGCAGCTTGGCGAAGAGGAGGTTCTTC
CDR3 protein: CASSLAKRRFF

clone size: NA
V gene: TRBV6-5
D gene: NA
J gene: TRBJ2-2
CDR3 DNA: TGTGCCAGCAATGGGCGGGCGGACACCGGGGAGCTGTTTTTT
CDR3 protein: CASNGRADTGELFF

clone size: NA
V gene: TRBV4-1
D gene: NA
J gene: TRBJ1-1
CDR3 DNA: TGCGCCAGCAGCCAAGATGGGGCCGCCCTCCCAGAAGCTTTCTTT
CDR3 protein: CASSQDGAALPEAFF

clone size: NA
V gene: TRBV28
D gene: TRBD2
J gene: TRBJ2-7
CDR3 DNA: TGTGCCAGCAGGGCCGGGACTAGCGGATCCTACGAGCAGTACTTC
CDR3 protein: CASRAGTSGSYEQYF

clone size: NA
V gene: TRBV11-2
D gene: TRBD1
J gene: TRBJ2-7
CDR3 DNA: TGTGCCAGCAGCTTAGTCTTGGGGGGGACAGGGGCCTACGAGCAGTACTTC
CDR3 protein: CASSLVLGGTGAYEQYF

clone size: NA
V gene: TRBV19
D gene: NA
J gene: TRBJ2-2
CDR3 DNA: TGTGCCAGTAGTATCGACACCGGGGAGCTGTTTTTT
CDR3 protein: CASSIDTGELFF

clone size: NA
V gene: TRBV27
D gene: NA
J gene: TRBJ2-3
CDR3 DNA: TGTGCCACCTCAAAATGGGGAGGTGATTTAACAGATACGCAGTATTTT
CDR3 protein: CATSKWGGDLTDTQYF

clone size: NA
V gene: TRBV5-1
D gene: TRBD2
J gene: TRBJ2-7
CDR3 DNA: TGCGCCAGCAGTTCTCCGGGACTAGCGGGAGTAAACGAGCAGTACTTC
CDR3 protein: CASSSPGLAGVNEQYF

clone size: NA
V gene: TRBV5-1
D gene: NA
J gene: TRBJ2-2
CDR3 DNA: TGCGCCAGCAGCTTGGGCGAGGGGTACAGGGACGGCACCGGGGAGCTGTTTTTT
CDR3 protein: CASSLGEGYRDGTGELFF

clone size: NA
V gene: TRBV27
D gene: NA
J gene: TRBJ1-1
CDR3 DNA: TGTGCCAGCAGTCACAAACAGGGTTATGAAGCTTTCTTT
CDR3 protein: CASSHKQGYEAFF

clone size: NA
V gene: TRBV28
D gene: NA
J gene: TRBJ2-7
CDR3 DNA: TGTGCCACCCGAAGAGGGGGAGGGCGCGAGCAGTACTTC
CDR3 protein: CATRRGGGREQYF

clone size: NA
V gene: TRBV27
D gene: TRBD1
J gene: TRBJ1-2
CDR3 DNA: TGTGCCAGCAGTCAGATATGGACAGGTACTAACTATGGCTACACCTTC
CDR3 protein: CASSQIWTGTNYGYTF

clone size: NA
V gene: TRBV5-6
D gene: TRBD1
J gene: TRBJ1-5
CDR3 DNA: TGTGCCAGCAGCTTAGGTGGGACAGGCAATCAGCCCCAGCATTTT
CDR3 protein: CASSLGGTGNQPQHF

clone size: NA
V gene: TRBV28
D gene: NA
J gene: TRBJ1-6
CDR3 DNA: TGTGCCAGCAGTTTAGCGAACAGGGTGCGGAATTCACCCCTCCACTTT
CDR3 protein: CASSLANRVRNSPLHF

clone size: NA
V gene: TRBV28
D gene: TRBD1
J gene: TRBJ2-3
CDR3 DNA: TGTGCCAGCAGTTCCCCAGGGGGTTCCCCGCATACGCAGTATTTT
CDR3 protein: CASSSPGGSPHTQYF

clone size: NA
V gene: TRBV11-2
D gene: NA
J gene: TRBJ2-1
CDR3 DNA: TGTGCCAGCAGTCCCAGGTACAATGAGCAGTTCTTC
CDR3 protein: CASSPRYNEQFF

clone size: once
V gene: TRBV27
D gene: NA
J gene: TRBJ2-7
CDR3 DNA: TGTGCCAGCAGTTTAATTCCTGTGCTTGCGAGGTACGAGCAGTACTTC
CDR3 protein: CASSLIPVLARYEQYF

clone size: NA
V gene: TRBV29-1
D gene: NA
J gene: TRBJ2-7
CDR3 DNA: TGCAGCGTTGAAGATTCAGGGGACATCAGGGGCCCCTACGAGCAGTACTTC
CDR3 protein: CSVEDSGDIRGPYEQYF

clone size: NA
V gene: TRBV10-1
D gene: NA
J gene: TRBJ1-2
CDR3 DNA: TGCGCCAGCAGTCCAGATAAAAACTATGGCTACACCTTC
CDR3 protein: CASSPDKNYGYTF

clone size: NA
V gene: TRBV5-6
D gene: NA
J gene: TRBJ1-3
CDR3 DNA: TGTGCCAGCAGTTCCGACAGGAGAAGCGGAAACACCATATATTTT
CDR3 protein: CASSSDRRSGNTIYF

clone size: NA
V gene: TRBV10-2
D gene: TRBD1
J gene: TRBJ1-5
CDR3 DNA: TGCGCCAGCAGGAAAGGACAGGGCAATCAGCCCCAGCATTTT
CDR3 protein: CASRKGQGNQPQHF

clone size: NA
V gene: TRBV28
D gene: NA
J gene: TRBJ2-7
CDR3 DNA: TGTGCCAGCAATTCTGGGGACTCCACCTACGAGCAGTACTTC
CDR3 protein: CASNSGDSTYEQYF

clone size: NA
V gene: TRBV12-5
D gene: NA
J gene: TRBJ2-5
CDR3 DNA: TGTGCTAGTGGTTTGGAGATGGGCAGGGGAAAGACCCAGTACTTC
CDR3 protein: CASGLEMGRGKTQYF

clone size: NA
V gene: TRBV11-2
D gene: NA
J gene: TRBJ2-7
CDR3 DNA: TGTGCCAGCAGCTTAATACGGGTTGGCGAGCAGTACTTC
CDR3 protein: CASSLIRVGEQYF

clone size: once
V gene: TRBV7-2
D gene: NA
J gene: TRBJ1-1
CDR3 DNA: TGTGCCAGCAGCGCCCGTCCCGGTTTCACCACTGAAGCTTTCTTT
CDR3 protein: CASSARPGFTTEAFF

clone size: NA
V gene: TRBV10-2
D gene: NA
J gene: TRBJ2-7
CDR3 DNA: TGCGCCAGCAGCAGGGGATCCTACGAGCAGTACTTC
CDR3 protein: CASSRGSYEQYF

clone size: once
V gene: TRBV2
D gene: NA
J gene: TRBJ2-5
CDR3 DNA: TGTGCCAGCAGTGCTCAGGGGATGGAGACCCAGTACTTC
CDR3 protein: CASSAQGMETQYF

clone size: NA
V gene: TRBV28
D gene: TRBD2
J gene: TRBJ2-7
CDR3 DNA: TGTGCCAGCAGTCCTCGACTAGCGGGAGCCGAGCAGTACTTC
CDR3 protein: CASSPRLAGAEQYF

clone size: NA
V gene: TRBV7-9
D gene: TRBD2
J gene: TRBJ2-2
CDR3 DNA: TGTGCCAGCAGCTTGGCGGGAGGAAGAACCGGGGAGCTGTTTTTT
CDR3 protein: CASSLAGGRTGELFF

clone size: NA
V gene: TRBV28
D gene: NA
J gene: TRBJ2-3
CDR3 DNA: TGTGCCAGCAGTTTATGGCAGGGTAAGGGGACAGATACGCAGTATTTT
CDR3 protein: CASSLWQGKGTDTQYF

clone size: NA
V gene: TRBV5-1
D gene: NA
J gene: TRBJ2-7
CDR3 DNA: TGCGCCAGCAGGTTGGACCCTACTCAGCAGTACTTC
CDR3 protein: CASRLDPTQQYF

clone size: NA
V gene: TRBV28
D gene: NA
J gene: TRBJ2-1
CDR3 DNA: TGTGCCAGCAGTTTCTTCCGGGACTGGAGGGACAATGAGCAGTTCTTC
CDR3 protein: CASSFFRDWRDNEQFF

clone size: NA
V gene: TRBV28
D gene: TRBD1
J gene: TRBJ1-1
CDR3 DNA: TGTGCCAGCAGCCCCCGGACAGGGGGCATAAGAGCTTTCTTT
CDR3 protein: CASSPRTGGIRAFF

clone size: NA
V gene: TRBV27
D gene: NA
J gene: TRBJ2-7
CDR3 DNA: TGTGCCAGCAGTTTATCGTGGCAAATCTACGAGCAGTACTTC
CDR3 protein: CASSLSWQIYEQYF

clone size: NA
V gene: TRBV9
D gene: NA
J gene: TRBJ1-1
CDR3 DNA: TGTGCCAGCAGCGCCAGACAGAACGGTGAAGCTTTCTTT
CDR3 protein: CASSARQNGEAFF

clone size: NA
V gene: TRBV11-3
D gene: NA
J gene: TRBJ1-5
CDR3 DNA: TGTGCCAGCAGCTTATCTCCGAATCAGCCCCAGCATTTT
CDR3 protein: CASSLSPNQPQHF

clone size: few
V gene: TRBV27
D gene: TRBD1
J gene: TRBJ1-1
CDR3 DNA: TGTGCCAGCAGTCTACAGGGGCCGGGAACTGAAGCTTTCTTT
CDR3 protein: CASSLQGPGTEAFF

clone size: NA
V gene: TRBV27
D gene: NA
J gene: TRBJ1-4
CDR3 DNA: TGTGCCAGCAGTTTAAATTACGGGGGTGAAAAACTGTTTTTT
CDR3 protein: CASSLNYGGEKLFF

clone size: NA
V gene: TRBV5-6
D gene: NA
J gene: TRBJ2-7
CDR3 DNA: TGTGCCAGCAGCTTGGTGGCTAGCGCGTACTACGAGCAGTACTTC
CDR3 protein: CASSLVASAYYEQYF

clone size: NA
V gene: TRBV3-1/TRBV3-2
D gene: NA
J gene: TRBJ2-2
CDR3 DNA: TGTGCCAGCAGCCATCGTCGGAACACCGGGGAGCTGTTTTTT
CDR3 protein: CASSHRRNTGELFF